The T cell receptor (beta chain) under discussion was sequenced for a study of blood T cells in healthy people across ages. Whole-study findings and limits: Correlation between TCR beta diversity and naive T cell percentage was strong. TCR beta diversity per million T cells fell roughly linearly with age.

Sample-barcoded 5' priming and a J-beta primer mix drove a second PCR of roughly 7 to 11 cycles. Tagging of each cDNA molecule was performed by a template-switch adaptor with 12 random nucleotides. Each CDR3 protein is one row after TCRdb ran MiXCR on the 5' RACE reads. This table has under 2 million distinct CDR3 sequences, about 31% appearing once. The germline gives CDR1 MGHRA, CDR2 YSYEKL. With 1 base clipped from V and 5 bases from J, the junction kept 10 bases outside the gene matches. This CDR3 comprises 17 residues. This clonotype has more than one count but fewer than ten. Its antigen is currently unknown.

The sequencing input was blood. The V call is TRBV4-1, the J call TRBJ2-3, with 9 bases lining up with TRBD2. This sequence was found in a woman in her twenties or thirties in good health. In DNA, the CDR3 is TGCGCCAGCAGCCAAGTTGGTAGCGGGAGAGCGAAAGATACGCAGTATTTT. Translation: CASSQVGSGRAKDTQYF.